This T cell receptor (beta chain) was obtained from a study of cytomegalovirus exposure and HLA in healthy donors. Overall study findings and caveats: For most TCR beta V segments, an earlier analysis put the productive rate at about 90% or about 30% of the time. The study had only CMV serostatus as immune exposure information. The CMV antigen specificity of three CMV-associated chains was confirmed through in vitro analysis.

As regards this clone: The antigen is unknown.

The junction had 7 bases not matched to a gene; V was cut back by 5 bases and J by 2 bases. This CDR3 comprises 16 residues. Germline V CDR1 and CDR2: LNHDA, SQIVND (reference sequence). The primer mix had 60 Vbeta and 13 Jbeta primers. Repertoires were generated with immunoSEQ multiplex PCR, while TCRdb's copy carries only in-frame clones and drops some. Of around 150,000 clones in the sample, around four fifths were seen once. The V gene is TRBV19, the J gene TRBJ2-1, with TRBD2 identical over 9 bases. The TCR originated in a man between 18 and 29 years old in good health and CMV-seronegative. Sequences were obtained from PBMCs. CDR3 residues: CASSSGLANPYNEQFF. CDR3 nucleotide sequence: TGTGCCAGTAGTTCGGGACTAGCTAACCCCTACAATGAGCAGTTCTTC.